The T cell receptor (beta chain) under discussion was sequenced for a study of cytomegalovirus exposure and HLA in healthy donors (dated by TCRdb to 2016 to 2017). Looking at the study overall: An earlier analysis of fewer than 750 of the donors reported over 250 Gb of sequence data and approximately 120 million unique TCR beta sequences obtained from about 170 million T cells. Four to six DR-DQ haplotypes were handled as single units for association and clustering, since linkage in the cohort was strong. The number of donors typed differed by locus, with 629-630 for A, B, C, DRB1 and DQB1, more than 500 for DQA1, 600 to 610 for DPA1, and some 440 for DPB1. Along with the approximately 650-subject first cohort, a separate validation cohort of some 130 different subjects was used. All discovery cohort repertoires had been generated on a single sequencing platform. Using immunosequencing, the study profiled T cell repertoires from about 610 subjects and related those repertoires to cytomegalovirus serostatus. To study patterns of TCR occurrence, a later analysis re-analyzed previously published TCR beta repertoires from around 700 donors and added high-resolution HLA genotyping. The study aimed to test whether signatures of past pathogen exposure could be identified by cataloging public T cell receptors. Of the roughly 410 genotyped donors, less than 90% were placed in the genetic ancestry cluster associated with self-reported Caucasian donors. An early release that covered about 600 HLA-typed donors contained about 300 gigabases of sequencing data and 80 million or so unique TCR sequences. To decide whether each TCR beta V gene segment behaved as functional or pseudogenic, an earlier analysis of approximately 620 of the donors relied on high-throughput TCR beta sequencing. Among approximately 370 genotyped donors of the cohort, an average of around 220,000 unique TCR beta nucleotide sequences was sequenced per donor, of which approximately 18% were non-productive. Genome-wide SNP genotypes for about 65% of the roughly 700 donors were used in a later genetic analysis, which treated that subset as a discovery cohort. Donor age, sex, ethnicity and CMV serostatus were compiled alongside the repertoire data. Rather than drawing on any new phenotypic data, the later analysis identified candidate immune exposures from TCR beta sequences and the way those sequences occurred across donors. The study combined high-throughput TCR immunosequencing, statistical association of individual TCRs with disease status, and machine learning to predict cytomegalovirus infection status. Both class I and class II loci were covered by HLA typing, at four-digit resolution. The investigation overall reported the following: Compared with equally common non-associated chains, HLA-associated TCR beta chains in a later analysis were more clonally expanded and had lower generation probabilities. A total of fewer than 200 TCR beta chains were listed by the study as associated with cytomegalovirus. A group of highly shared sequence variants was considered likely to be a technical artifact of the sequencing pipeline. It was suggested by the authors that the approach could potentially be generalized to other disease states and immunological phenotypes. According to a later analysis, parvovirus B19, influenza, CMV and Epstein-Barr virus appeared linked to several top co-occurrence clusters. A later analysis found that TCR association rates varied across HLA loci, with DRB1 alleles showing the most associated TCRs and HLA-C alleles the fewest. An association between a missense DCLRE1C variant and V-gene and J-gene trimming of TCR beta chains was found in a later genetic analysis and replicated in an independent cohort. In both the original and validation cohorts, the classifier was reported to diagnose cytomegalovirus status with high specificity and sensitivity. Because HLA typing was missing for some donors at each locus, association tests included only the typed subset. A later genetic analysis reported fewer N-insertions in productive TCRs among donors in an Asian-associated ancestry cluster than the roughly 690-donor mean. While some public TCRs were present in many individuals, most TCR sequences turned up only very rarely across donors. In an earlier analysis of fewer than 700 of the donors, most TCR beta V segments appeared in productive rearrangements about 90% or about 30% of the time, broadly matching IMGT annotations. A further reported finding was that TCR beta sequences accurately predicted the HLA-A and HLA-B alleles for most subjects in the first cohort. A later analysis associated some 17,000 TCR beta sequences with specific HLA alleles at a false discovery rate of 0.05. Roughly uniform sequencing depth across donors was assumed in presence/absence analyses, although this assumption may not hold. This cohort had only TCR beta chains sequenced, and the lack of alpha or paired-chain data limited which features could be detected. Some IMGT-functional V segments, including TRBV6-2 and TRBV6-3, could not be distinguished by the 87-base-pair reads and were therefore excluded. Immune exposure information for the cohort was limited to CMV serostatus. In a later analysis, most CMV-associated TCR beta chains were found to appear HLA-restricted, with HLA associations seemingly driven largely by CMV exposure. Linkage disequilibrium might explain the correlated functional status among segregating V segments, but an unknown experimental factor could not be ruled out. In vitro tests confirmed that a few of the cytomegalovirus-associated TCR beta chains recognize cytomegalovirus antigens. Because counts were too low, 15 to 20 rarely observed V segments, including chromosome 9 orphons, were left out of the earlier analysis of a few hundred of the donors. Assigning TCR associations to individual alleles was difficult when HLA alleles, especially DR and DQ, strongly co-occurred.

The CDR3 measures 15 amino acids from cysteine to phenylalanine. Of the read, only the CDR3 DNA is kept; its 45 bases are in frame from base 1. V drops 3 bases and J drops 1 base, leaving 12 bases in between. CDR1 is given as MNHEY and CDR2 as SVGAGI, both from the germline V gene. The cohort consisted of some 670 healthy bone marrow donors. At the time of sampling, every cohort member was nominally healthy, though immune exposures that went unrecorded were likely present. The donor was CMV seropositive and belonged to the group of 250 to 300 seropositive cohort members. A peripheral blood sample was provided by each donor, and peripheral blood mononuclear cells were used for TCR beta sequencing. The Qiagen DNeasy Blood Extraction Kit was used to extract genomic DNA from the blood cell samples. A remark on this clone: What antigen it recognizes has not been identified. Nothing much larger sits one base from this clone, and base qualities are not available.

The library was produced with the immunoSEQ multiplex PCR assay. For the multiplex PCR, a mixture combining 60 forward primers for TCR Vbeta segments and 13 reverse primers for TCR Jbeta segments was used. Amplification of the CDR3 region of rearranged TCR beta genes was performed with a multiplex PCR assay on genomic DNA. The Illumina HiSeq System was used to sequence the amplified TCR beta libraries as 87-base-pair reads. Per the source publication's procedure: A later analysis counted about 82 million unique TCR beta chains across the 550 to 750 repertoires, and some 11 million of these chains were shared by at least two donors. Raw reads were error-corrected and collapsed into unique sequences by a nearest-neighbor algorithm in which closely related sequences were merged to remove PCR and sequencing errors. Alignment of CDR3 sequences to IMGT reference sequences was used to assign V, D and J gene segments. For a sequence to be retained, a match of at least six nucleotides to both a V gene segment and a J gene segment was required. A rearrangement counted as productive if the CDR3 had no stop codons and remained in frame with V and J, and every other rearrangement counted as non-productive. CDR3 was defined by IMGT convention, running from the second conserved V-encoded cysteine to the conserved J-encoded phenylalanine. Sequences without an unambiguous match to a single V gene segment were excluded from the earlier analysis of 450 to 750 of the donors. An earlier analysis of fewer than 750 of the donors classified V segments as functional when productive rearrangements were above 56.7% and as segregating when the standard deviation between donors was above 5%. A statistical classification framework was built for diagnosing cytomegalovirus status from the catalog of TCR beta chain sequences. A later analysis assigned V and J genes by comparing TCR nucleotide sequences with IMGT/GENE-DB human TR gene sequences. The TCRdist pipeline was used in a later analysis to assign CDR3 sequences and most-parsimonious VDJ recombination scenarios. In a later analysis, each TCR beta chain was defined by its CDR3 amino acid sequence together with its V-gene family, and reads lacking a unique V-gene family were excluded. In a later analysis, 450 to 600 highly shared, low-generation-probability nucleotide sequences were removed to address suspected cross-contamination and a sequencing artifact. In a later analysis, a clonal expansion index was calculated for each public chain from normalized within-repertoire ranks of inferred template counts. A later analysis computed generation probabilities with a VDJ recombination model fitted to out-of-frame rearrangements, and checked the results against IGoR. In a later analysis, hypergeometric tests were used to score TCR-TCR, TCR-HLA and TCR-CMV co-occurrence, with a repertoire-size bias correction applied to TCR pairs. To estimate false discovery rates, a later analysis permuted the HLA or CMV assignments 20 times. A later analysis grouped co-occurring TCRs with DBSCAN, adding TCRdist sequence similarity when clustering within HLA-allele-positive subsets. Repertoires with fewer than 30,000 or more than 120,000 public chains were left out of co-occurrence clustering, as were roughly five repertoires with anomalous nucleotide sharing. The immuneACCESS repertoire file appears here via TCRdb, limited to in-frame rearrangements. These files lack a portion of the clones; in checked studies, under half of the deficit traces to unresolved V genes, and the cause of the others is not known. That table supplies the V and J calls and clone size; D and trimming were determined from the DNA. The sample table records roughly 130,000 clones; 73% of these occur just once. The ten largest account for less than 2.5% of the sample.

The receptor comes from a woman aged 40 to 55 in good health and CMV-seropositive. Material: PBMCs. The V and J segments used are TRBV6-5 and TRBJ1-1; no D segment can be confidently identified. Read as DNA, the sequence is TGTGCCAGCAGTTATCCCCTCTCAGGGAACACTGAAGCTTTCTTT. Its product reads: CASSYPLSGNTEAFF.